This T cell receptor beta chain was found in a study of OX40 agonist ivuxolimab in advanced cancers. Whole-study context: Across the patients, intravenous ivuxolimab was delivered every 2 weeks at 0.01 to 10 mg/kg. Anti-PD-1, anti-PD-L1 or anti-CTLA-4 therapy given earlier was allowed, and 40% had some. Partial responses were seen in three patients, one with hepatocellular carcinoma and two with cutaneous melanoma.

The table came from immunoSEQ multiplex PCR; TCRdb's copy has only in-frame clones and leaves some out. Here the sample spans about 86,000 clones, 75% to 95% being singletons. The junction had 15 bases not matched to a gene; V was cut back by 2 bases and J by 0 bases. The germline gives CDR1 GTSNPN, CDR2 SVGIG (reference sequence). The CDR3 totals 18 residues. This receptor was obtained from an adult with an advanced solid tumor such as melanoma, head and neck, liver or kidney cancer. J is TRBJ1-1 and V is TRBV30; 7 bases agree with TRBD1. The starting material was CD4+ or CD8+ T cells sorted from blood, obtained in a trial of the OX40 agonist ivuxolimab. In DNA form, the CDR3 reads TGTGCCTGGAGTCAGGCCGGGACAGCCTTTACCATGAACACTGAAGCTTTCTTT. Its protein product is CAWSQAGTAFTMNTEAFF. Together with reference TRBV30 and TRBJ1-1, the CDR3 gives the full variable domain: SQTIHQWPATLVQPVGSPLSLECTVEGTSNPNLYWYRQAAGRGLQLLFYSVGIGQISSEVPQNLSASRPQDRQFILSSKKLLLSDSGFYLCAWSQAGTAFTMNTEAFFGQGTRLTVV.